This is a list of T cell receptor beta chains from one sample in a study of T cell changes during pregnancy in multiple sclerosis. The table came from immunoSEQ multiplex PCR; TCRdb's copy has only in-frame clones and leaves some out. This sample has more than 85,000 clones, with approximately 92% found just once. The specimen was peripheral blood, collected in the second trimester of pregnancy. Receptors were obtained from a female donor with multiple sclerosis, enrolled in a pregnancy study. Each CDR3 is given with its conserved first and last residue. Each record gives: J gene, V gene, D gene, clone size, CDR3 protein, CDR3 DNA. The D gene is left open where the match is weak. Expanded clones are given a class, and other clones once, few, many or no size at all.

j_gene: TRBJ2-1; v_gene: TRBV28; d_gene: TRBD2; abundance: .; CDR3aa: CASSQGLAGDNEQFF; CDR3nt: TGTGCCAGCAGTCAGGGACTAGCGGGAGACAATGAGCAGTTCTTC
j_gene: TRBJ2-3; v_gene: TRBV2; d_gene: TRBD2; abundance: .; CDR3aa: CASSEGGGRADTQYF; CDR3nt: TGTGCCAGCAGTGAAGGCGGGGGGCGGGCAGATACGCAGTATTTT
j_gene: TRBJ2-1; v_gene: TRBV27; d_gene: TRBD2; abundance: .; CDR3aa: CASSLLAGGLSSYNEQFF; CDR3nt: TGTGCCAGCAGTTTACTAGCGGGAGGGTTAAGCTCCTACAATGAGCAGTTCTTC
j_gene: TRBJ2-1; v_gene: TRBV4-1; d_gene: .; abundance: .; CDR3aa: CASSQVRTSSYNEQFF; CDR3nt: TGCGCCAGCAGCCAAGTGCGGACAAGCTCCTACAATGAGCAGTTCTTC
j_gene: TRBJ2-3; v_gene: TRBV28; d_gene: TRBD1; abundance: .; CDR3aa: CASSLTGTGTDTQYF; CDR3nt: TGTGCCAGCAGTTTAACCGGGACAGGAACAGATACGCAGTATTTT
j_gene: TRBJ1-5; v_gene: TRBV7-2; d_gene: TRBD1; abundance: once; CDR3aa: CASSLYPGQGGGPQHF; CDR3nt: TGTGCCAGCAGCTTATACCCCGGACAGGGAGGGGGGCCCCAGCATTTT
j_gene: TRBJ1-1; v_gene: TRBV5-4; d_gene: .; abundance: .; CDR3aa: CASSGTGQTEAFF; CDR3nt: TGTGCCAGCAGCGGAACAGGGCAGACTGAAGCTTTCTTT
j_gene: TRBJ1-3; v_gene: TRBV9; d_gene: .; abundance: .; CDR3aa: CASSVAPQGTLSGNTIYF; CDR3nt: TGTGCCAGCAGCGTAGCACCCCAGGGGACACTCTCTGGAAACACCATATATTTT
j_gene: TRBJ2-1; v_gene: TRBV6-4; d_gene: TRBD2; abundance: .; CDR3aa: CASRPEPGLGEQFF; CDR3nt: TGTGCCAGCAGGCCCGAACCGGGACTAGGTGAGCAGTTCTTC
j_gene: TRBJ2-7; v_gene: TRBV10-3; d_gene: TRBD2; abundance: .; CDR3aa: CAISESTSGSEQYF; CDR3nt: TGTGCCATCAGTGAGTCGACTAGCGGGAGCGAGCAGTACTTC
j_gene: TRBJ2-3; v_gene: TRBV7-9; d_gene: .; abundance: .; CDR3aa: CASSGSGDTQYF; CDR3nt: TGTGCCAGCAGCGGGAGTGGAGATACGCAGTATTTT
j_gene: TRBJ1-6; v_gene: TRBV18; d_gene: .; abundance: .; CDR3aa: CASSPSTTNWNSPLHF; CDR3nt: TGTGCCAGCTCACCTAGTACTACTAACTGGAATTCACCCCTCCACTTT
j_gene: TRBJ2-3; v_gene: TRBV4-2; d_gene: TRBD2; abundance: once; CDR3aa: CASRSGTSGGGDSDTQYF; CDR3nt: TGTGCCAGCAGATCCGGGACTAGCGGGGGGGGAGATTCAGATACGCAGTATTTT
j_gene: TRBJ2-5; v_gene: TRBV7-6; d_gene: TRBD2; abundance: .; CDR3aa: CASSLRSGRASETQYF; CDR3nt: TGTGCCAGCAGCCTGCGGAGCGGGAGGGCCTCGGAGACCCAGTACTTC
j_gene: TRBJ1-1; v_gene: TRBV6-1; d_gene: TRBD1; abundance: .; CDR3aa: CASSSQGLLNTEAFF; CDR3nt: TGTGCCAGCAGTTCACAGGGGTTGTTGAACACTGAAGCTTTCTTT
j_gene: TRBJ2-1; v_gene: TRBV27; d_gene: .; abundance: .; CDR3aa: CASSLVGGYNEQFF; CDR3nt: TGTGCCAGCAGTTTGGTGGGAGGCTACAATGAGCAGTTCTTC
j_gene: TRBJ1-2; v_gene: TRBV27; d_gene: TRBD1; abundance: many; CDR3aa: CASSLQGANYGYTF; CDR3nt: TGTGCCAGCAGTCTCCAGGGGGCTAACTATGGCTACACCTTC
j_gene: TRBJ1-4; v_gene: TRBV19; d_gene: TRBD1; abundance: .; CDR3aa: CASSTTGTVPNEKLFF; CDR3nt: TGTGCCAGTAGTACCACCGGGACAGTACCTAATGAAAAACTGTTTTTT
j_gene: TRBJ2-1; v_gene: TRBV5-1; d_gene: TRBD2; abundance: .; CDR3aa: CASSLVQSSGNEQFF; CDR3nt: TGCGCCAGCAGCTTGGTTCAGTCTAGCGGCAATGAGCAGTTCTTC